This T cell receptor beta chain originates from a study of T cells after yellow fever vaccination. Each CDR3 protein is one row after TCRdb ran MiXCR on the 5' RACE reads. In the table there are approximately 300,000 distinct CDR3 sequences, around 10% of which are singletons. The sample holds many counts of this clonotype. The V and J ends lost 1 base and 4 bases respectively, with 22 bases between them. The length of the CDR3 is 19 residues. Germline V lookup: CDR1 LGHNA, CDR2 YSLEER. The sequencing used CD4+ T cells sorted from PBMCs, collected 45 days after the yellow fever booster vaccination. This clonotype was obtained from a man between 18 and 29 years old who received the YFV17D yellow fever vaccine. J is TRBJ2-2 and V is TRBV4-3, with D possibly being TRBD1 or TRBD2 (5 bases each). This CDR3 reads CASSQVRAAGDQGTGELFF. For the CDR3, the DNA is TGCGCCAGCAGCCAAGTGAGGGCGGCCGGGGACCAGGGCACCGGGGAGCTGTTTTTT.